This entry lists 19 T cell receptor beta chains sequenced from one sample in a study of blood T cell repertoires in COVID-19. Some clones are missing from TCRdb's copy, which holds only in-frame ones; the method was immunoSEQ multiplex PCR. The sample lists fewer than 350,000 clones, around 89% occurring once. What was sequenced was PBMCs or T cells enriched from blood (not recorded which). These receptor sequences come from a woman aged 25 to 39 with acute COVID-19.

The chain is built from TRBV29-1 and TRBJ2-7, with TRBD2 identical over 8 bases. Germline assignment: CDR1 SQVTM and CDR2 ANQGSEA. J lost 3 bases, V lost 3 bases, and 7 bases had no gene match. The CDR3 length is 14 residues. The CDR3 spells CSVDVLGLGYEQYF. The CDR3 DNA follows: TGCAGCGTTGATGTTCTGGGACTAGGCTACGAGCAGTACTTC.

In DNA form, the CDR3 reads TGTGCCAGCAGCGATAAGGGACAGGGCGCTGAAGCTTTCTTT. This gives the protein CASSDKGQGAEAFF. The V call is TRBV3-1 (or the pseudogene TRBV3-2), the J call TRBJ1-1, with 9 bases aligning to TRBD1. Germline V CDR1 and CDR2: LGHDT, YNNKEL (reference sequence). This CDR3 has 14 amino acids. The V gene end was trimmed by 5 bases and the J gene end by 6 bases; junction bases not matched to a gene: 7.

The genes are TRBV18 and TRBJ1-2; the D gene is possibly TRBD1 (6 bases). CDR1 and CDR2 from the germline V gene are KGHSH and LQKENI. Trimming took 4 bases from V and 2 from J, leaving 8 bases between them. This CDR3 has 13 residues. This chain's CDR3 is CASSLDRNYGYTF. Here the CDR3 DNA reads TGTGCCAGCTCACTAGACAGGAACTATGGCTACACCTTC.

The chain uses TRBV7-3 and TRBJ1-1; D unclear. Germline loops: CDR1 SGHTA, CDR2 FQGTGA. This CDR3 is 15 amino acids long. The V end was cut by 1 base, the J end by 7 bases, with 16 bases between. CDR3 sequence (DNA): TGTGCCAGCAGCTTAATTGGCGCCCGGGGTAATGAAGCTTTCTTT. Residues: CASSLIGARGNEAFF.

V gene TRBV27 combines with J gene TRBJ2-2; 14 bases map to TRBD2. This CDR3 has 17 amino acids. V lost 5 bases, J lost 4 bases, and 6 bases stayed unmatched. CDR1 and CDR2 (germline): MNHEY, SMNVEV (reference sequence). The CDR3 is CASSTTSGRASTGELFF. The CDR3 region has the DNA TGTGCCAGCAGTACGACTAGCGGGAGGGCCAGCACCGGGGAGCTGTTTTTT.

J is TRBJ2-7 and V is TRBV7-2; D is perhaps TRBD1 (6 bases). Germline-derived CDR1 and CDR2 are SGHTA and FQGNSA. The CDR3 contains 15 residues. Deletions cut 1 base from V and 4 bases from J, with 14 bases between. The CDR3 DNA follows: TGTGCCAGCAGCTTAGACGCTGGGGGCGGGTACGAGCAGTACTTC. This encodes CASSLDAGGGYEQYF.

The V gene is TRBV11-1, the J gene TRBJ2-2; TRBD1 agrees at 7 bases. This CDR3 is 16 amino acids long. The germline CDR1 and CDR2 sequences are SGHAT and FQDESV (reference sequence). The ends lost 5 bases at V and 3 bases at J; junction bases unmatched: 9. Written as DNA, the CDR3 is TGTGCCAGCAGCCCTCGACAGGGCTCGGACACCGGGGAGCTGTTTTTT. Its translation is CASSPRQGSDTGELFF.

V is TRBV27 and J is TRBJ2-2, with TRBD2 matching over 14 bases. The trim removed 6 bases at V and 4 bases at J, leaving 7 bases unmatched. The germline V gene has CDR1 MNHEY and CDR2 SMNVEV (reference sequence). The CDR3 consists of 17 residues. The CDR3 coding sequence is TGTGCCAGCAGACCCCGACTAGCGGGAGGGGTCACCGGGGAGCTGTTTTTT. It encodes CASRPRLAGGVTGELFF.

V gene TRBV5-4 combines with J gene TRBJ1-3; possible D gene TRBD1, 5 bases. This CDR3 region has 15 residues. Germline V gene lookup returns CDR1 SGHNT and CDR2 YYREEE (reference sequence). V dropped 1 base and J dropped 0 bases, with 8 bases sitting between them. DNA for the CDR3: TGTGCCAGCAGCTTGAGGGGATCCTCTGGAAACACCATATATTTT. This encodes CASSLRGSSGNTIYF. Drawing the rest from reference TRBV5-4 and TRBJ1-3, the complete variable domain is ETGVTQSPTHLIKTRGQQVTLRCSSQSGHNTVSWYQQALGQGPQFIFQYYREEENGRGNFPPRFSGLQFPNYSSELNVNALELDDSALYLCASSLRGSSGNTIYFGEGSWLTVV.

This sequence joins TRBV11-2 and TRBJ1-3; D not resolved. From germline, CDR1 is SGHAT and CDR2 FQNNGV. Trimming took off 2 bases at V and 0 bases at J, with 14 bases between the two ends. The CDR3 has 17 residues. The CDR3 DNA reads TGTGCCAGCAGCTTATCAAACGCCTATTCCTCTGGAAACACCATATATTTT. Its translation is CASSLSNAYSSGNTIYF.

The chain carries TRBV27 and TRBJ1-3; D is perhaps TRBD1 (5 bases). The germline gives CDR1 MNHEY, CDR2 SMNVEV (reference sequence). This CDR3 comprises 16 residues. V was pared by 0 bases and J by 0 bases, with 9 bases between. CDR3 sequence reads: CASSLSTEFSGNTIYF. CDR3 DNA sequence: TGTGCCAGCAGTTTATCGACAGAATTCTCTGGAAACACCATATATTTT.

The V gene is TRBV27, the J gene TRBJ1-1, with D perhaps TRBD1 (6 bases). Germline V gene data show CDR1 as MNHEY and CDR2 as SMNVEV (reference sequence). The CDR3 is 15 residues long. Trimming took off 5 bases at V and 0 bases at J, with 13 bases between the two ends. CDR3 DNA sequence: TGTGCCAGCAGTCTGACAGGAGTTATGAACACTGAAGCTTTCTTT. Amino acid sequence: CASSLTGVMNTEAFF.

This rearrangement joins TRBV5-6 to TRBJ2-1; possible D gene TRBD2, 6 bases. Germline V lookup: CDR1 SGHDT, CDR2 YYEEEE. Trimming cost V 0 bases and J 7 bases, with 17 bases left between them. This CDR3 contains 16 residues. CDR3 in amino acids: CASSLVVVSEGNEQFF. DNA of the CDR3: TGTGCCAGCAGCTTGGTAGTAGTTTCGGAGGGGAATGAGCAGTTCTTC.

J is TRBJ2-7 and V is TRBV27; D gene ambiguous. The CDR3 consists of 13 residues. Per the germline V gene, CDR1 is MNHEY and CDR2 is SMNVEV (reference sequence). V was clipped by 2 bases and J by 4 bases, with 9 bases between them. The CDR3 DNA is TGTGCCAGCAGTTTAGGCAGTTGGTACGAGCAGTACTTC. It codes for CASSLGSWYEQYF.

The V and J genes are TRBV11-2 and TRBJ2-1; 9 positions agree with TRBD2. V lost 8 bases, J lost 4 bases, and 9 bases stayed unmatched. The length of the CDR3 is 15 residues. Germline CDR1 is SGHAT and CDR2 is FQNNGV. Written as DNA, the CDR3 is TGTGCCAGCGAGAAGGGACTAGCTTTTTACAATGAGCAGTTCTTC. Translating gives CASEKGLAFYNEQFF.

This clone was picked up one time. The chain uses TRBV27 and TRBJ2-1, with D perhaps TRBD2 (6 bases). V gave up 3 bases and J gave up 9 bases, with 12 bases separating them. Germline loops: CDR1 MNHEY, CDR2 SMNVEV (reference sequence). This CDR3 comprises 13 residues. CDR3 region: CASSFGGVGEQFF. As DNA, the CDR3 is TGTGCCAGCAGTTTTGGAGGGGTAGGTGAGCAGTTCTTC.

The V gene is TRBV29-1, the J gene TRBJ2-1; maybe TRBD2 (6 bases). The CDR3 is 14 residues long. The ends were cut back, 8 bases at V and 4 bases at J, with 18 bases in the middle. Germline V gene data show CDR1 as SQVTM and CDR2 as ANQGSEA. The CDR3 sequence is CSTSLLAEYNEQFF. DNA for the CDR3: TGCAGCACAAGCCTACTAGCCGAGTACAATGAGCAGTTCTTC.

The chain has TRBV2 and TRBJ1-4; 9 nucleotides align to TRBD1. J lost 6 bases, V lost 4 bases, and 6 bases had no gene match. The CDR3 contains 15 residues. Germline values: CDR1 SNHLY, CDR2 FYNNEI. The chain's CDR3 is CASSADRGGDEKLFF. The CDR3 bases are TGTGCCAGCAGTGCGGACAGGGGAGGTGATGAAAAACTGTTTTTT.

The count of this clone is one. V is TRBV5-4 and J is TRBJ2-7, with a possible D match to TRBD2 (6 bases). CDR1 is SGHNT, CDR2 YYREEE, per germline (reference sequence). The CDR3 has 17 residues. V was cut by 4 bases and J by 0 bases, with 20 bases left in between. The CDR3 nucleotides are TGTGCCAGCAGCCCCGGGACTCTAACGCCGAGCTCCTACGAGCAGTACTTC. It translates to CASSPGTLTPSSYEQYF.